The 17 T cell receptor beta chains in this list originate from one sample, sequenced in a study of neurological immune-mediated disorders. TCRdb re-analysed the 5' RACE reads in MiXCR, keeping a single row per CDR3 protein. The sample gives some 120,000 distinct CDR3 sequences, about 3.4% of which show up once; roughly 1.3% is in the top ten. The sequencing input was PBMCs. The source is a young woman with multiple sclerosis.

This clonotype appeared many times. The chain combines TRBV5-6 with TRBJ2-7; D remains unclear. The CDR3 has 13 residues. Trimming cost V 3 bases and J 1 base, with 8 bases left between them. Germline V CDR1 and CDR2: SGHDT, YYEEEE. DNA for the CDR3: TGTGCCAGCAGCTCAGACAAGTCCTACGAGCAGTACTTC. It is translated as CASSSDKSYEQYF.

The sample holds many counts of this clonotype. The genes are TRBV6-5 and TRBJ1-2; weak D call: TRBD1 (6 bases). This CDR3 region has 15 residues. Germline CDR1 and CDR2: MNHEY and SVGAGI. The germline V and J ends were trimmed by 2 bases and 3 bases, with 13 bases remaining between them. The CDR3 nucleotides are TGTGCCAGCAGTTACCGATCGTGGGGGCACTATGGCTACACCTTC. Encoded protein: CASSYRSWGHYGYTF.

This clonotype was picked up many times. The chain uses TRBV7-9 and TRBJ2-7; D is uncertain. Trimming stripped 5 bases from V and 4 bases from J, with 18 bases between. CDR1 is SEHNR and CDR2 is FQNEAQ in the germline V gene (reference sequence). CDR3 length equals 15 residues. The CDR3 region has the DNA TGTGCCAGCAGCCCCCAGGCTGGCACCGGATACGAGCAGTACTTC. Translated, it gives CASSPQAGTGYEQYF.

This clonotype appeared many times. The chain couples TRBV29-1 to TRBJ2-1; a weak D match, TRBD1 (5 bases). This CDR3 has 14 amino acids. Trimming took 1 base from V and 9 from J, leaving 16 bases between them. The V gene's germline CDR1 is SQVTM and CDR2 ANQGSEA. The CDR3 here is CSVEGGRLSSEQFF. DNA of the CDR3: TGCAGCGTTGAAGGGGGCAGGTTAAGTTCTGAGCAGTTCTTC.

This clonotype was seen many times. V is TRBV20-1 and J is TRBJ2-7, with 8 bases fitting TRBD2. The CDR3 is 15 residues long. Germline CDR1 is DFQATT and CDR2 is SNEGSKA (reference sequence). V lost 0 bases to trimming and J lost 1 base; unmatched junction nucleotides: 5. CDR3 nucleotides: TGCAGTGCTAGAGATATGCGGGAGGCTTCCTACGAGCAGTACTTC. As protein: CSARDMREASYEQYF.

In its sample, this clonotype was seen many times. This sequence joins TRBV6-6 and TRBJ1-5; no firm D call. This CDR3 contains 16 residues. Germline lookup yields CDR1 MNHNY and CDR2 SVGAGI (reference sequence). With 1 base removed from V and 4 bases from J, the gap between germline ends came to 14 bases. The CDR3 DNA follows: TGTGCCAGCAGTTACTTATCCGGGGTAGAGAATCAGCCCCAGCATTTT. This codes for CASSYLSGVENQPQHF.

This clonotype was detected many times. The chain is built from TRBV7-2 and TRBJ1-1; D is unclear. The germline V and J ends were trimmed by 1 base and 1 base, with 4 bases remaining between them. Germline V CDR1 and CDR2: SGHTA, FQGNSA. The length of the CDR3 is 13 residues. The DNA for the CDR3 is TGTGCCAGCAGCTTAGGGGCGAACACTGAAGCTTTCTTT. Translated, it gives CASSLGANTEAFF.

At least ten counts were recorded for this clonotype. The CDR3 coding sequence is TGCGCCAGCAGCCAAGAATCGGCGGGAGTTTGGGTTGAGCAGTTCTTC. Protein sequence: CASSQESAGVWVEQFF. J is TRBJ2-1 and V is TRBV4-3, with 7 nucleotides matching TRBD2. This CDR3 contains 16 residues. V trimming: 0 bases; J trimming: 9 bases; junction bases outside the gene matches: 11. Per germline, CDR1 LGHNA and CDR2 YSLEER.

This clonotype was counted ten times or more. The chain has TRBV20-1 and TRBJ1-1; D ambiguous. V shed 0 bases and J shed 6 bases, with 5 bases lying between them. Germline-derived CDR1 and CDR2 are DFQATT and SNEGSKA (reference sequence). CDR3 length: 11 residues. The CDR3 DNA is TGCAGTGCTAGAGACCAGGCTGAAGCTTTCTTT. Translation: CSARDQAEAFF.

This clonotype was observed at least ten times. The chain recombines TRBV20-1 with TRBJ1-2; maybe TRBD1 (5 bases). Trimming cost V 0 bases and J 5 bases, with 16 bases left between them. Germline values: CDR1 DFQATT, CDR2 SNEGSKA (reference sequence). This CDR3 region has 15 residues. The CDR3 DNA follows: TGCAGTGCTAGAGATCTCGGGGGTACGGGGTATGGCTACACCTTC. Amino acids: CSARDLGGTGYGYTF.

In regard to this clonotype: A much larger clone sits a single nucleotide away, making a read error possible. The DNA of the CDR3 is TGTGCCAGCAGCCAGGGACCTGACTCCTACGAGCAGTACTTC. This gives the protein CASSQGPDSYEQYF. The chain links TRBV11-2 to TRBJ2-7, with D perhaps given as TRBD1 or TRBD2 (5 bases each). Per the germline V gene, CDR1 is SGHAT and CDR2 is FQNNGV. The CDR3 consists of 14 residues. V was clipped by 5 bases and J by 0 bases, with 11 bases between them.

This clonotype was detected many times. The chain employs TRBV5-1 and TRBJ2-7; TRBD1 might be the D (6 bases). The CDR3 runs to 15 residues. Looked up from germline, CDR1 is SGHRS and CDR2 is YFSETQ. V lost 3 bases and J 3 bases, leaving 16 bases between the germline ends. CDR3 in DNA: TGCGCCAGCAGCTACCTCCCGGTCAGGGGCTACGAGCAGTACTTC. Its protein product is CASSYLPVRGYEQYF.

This clonotype was seen repeatedly, ten times or more. The V call is TRBV7-8, the J call TRBJ1-2; 7 positions agree with TRBD1. Unmatched junction bases numbered 5, after V lost 7 bases and J lost 6 bases. Germline loops: CDR1 SGHVS, CDR2 FQNEAQ. The CDR3 extends over 12 amino acids. CDR3 coding DNA: TGTGCCAGCACCCGACAGGGCCATGGCTACACCTTC. This codes for CASTRQGHGYTF. Variable domain in full (rest from reference TRBV7-8 and TRBJ1-2): GAGVSQSPRYKVAKRGQDVALRCDPISGHVSLFWYQQALGQGPEFLTYFQNEAQLDKSGLPSDRFFAERPEGSVSTLKIQRTQQEDSAVYLCASTRQGHGYTFGSGTRLTVV.

This clonotype was detected many times. The rearrangement joins TRBV5-1 to TRBJ1-6; D not resolved. Germline loops: CDR1 SGHRS, CDR2 YFSETQ. This CDR3 is 14 amino acids long. V shed 3 bases and J shed 7 bases, with 11 bases lying between them. CDR3 in amino acids: CASSSEEPNSPLHF. The CDR3 nucleotides are TGCGCCAGCAGCTCTGAAGAGCCCAATTCACCCCTCCACTTT. Together with reference TRBV5-1 and TRBJ1-6, the CDR3 gives the full variable domain: KAGVTQTPRYLIKTRGQQVTLSCSPISGHRSVSWYQQTPGQGLQFLFEYFSETQRNKGNFPGRFSGRQFSNSRSEMNVSTLELGDSALYLCASSSEEPNSPLHFGNGTRLTVT.

This clonotype was counted ten times or more. This chain joins TRBV5-6 and TRBJ2-1; TRBD1 might be the D (6 bases). This CDR3 has 12 residues. V was pared by 10 bases and J by 7 bases, with 15 bases between. Germline CDR1 SGHDT, CDR2 YYEEEE. CDR3 nucleotides: TGTGCCTGGGGGCAGGGGTATAATGAGCAGTTCTTC. Translation gives CAWGQGYNEQFF. The full variable domain, with the rest looked up from reference TRBV5-6 and TRBJ2-1, is DAGVTQSPTHLIKTRGQQVTLRCSPKSGHDTVSWYQQALGQGPQFIFQYYEEEERQRGNFPDRFSGHQFPNYSSELNVNALLLGDSALYLCAWGQGYNEQFFGPGTRLTVL.

The table lists this clonotype with many counts. The V gene is TRBV5-1, the J gene TRBJ1-6; D is unresolved. Germline CDR1 reads SGHRS; CDR2 reads YFSETQ. This CDR3 contains 14 residues. V was cut by 0 bases and J by 6 bases, with 7 bases left in between. CDR3 sequence: CASSLGQPNSPLHF. DNA for the CDR3: TGCGCCAGCAGCTTGGGGCAGCCTAATTCACCCCTCCACTTT.

This clonotype was seen at least ten times. The genes are TRBV5-6 and TRBJ1-1; the D gene is possibly TRBD1 (6 bases). The V end lost 1 base, the J end lost 4 bases, and 14 bases lay between the germline ends. The CDR3 runs 15 residues. Germline V gives CDR1 SGHDT, CDR2 YYEEEE. CDR3 bases: TGTGCCAGCAGCTTGATGGGGGTACAGGGCACTGAAGCTTTCTTT. Its protein product is CASSLMGVQGTEAFF.